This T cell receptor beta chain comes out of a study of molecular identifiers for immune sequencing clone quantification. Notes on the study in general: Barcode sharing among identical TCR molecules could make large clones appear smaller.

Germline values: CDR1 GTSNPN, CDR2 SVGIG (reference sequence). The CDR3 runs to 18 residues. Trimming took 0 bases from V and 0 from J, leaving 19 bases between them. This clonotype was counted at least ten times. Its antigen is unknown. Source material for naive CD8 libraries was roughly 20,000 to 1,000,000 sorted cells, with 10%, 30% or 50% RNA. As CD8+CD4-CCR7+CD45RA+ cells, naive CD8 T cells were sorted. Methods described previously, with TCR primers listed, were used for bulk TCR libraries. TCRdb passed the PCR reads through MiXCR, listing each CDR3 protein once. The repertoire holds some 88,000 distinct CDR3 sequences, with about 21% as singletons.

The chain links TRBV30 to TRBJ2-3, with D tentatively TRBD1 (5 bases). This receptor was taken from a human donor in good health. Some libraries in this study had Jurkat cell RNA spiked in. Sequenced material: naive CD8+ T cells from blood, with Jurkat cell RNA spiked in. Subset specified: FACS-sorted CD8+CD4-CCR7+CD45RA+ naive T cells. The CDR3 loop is CAWSVRGMKPTSTDTQYF. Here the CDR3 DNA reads TGTGCCTGGAGTGTTAGGGGAATGAAGCCTACTAGCACAGATACGCAGTATTTT.